Shown below are 22 T cell receptor beta chains from a single sample sequenced in a study of blood T cell repertoires in COVID-19. Libraries were prepared by immunoSEQ multiplex PCR; TCRdb keeps only in-frame clonotypes and omits some of them. The data hold around 150,000 clones, with over 60% observed a single time. The specimen sequenced was peripheral blood. These receptors all come from a man aged 55 to 70 with acute or convalescent COVID-19.

The genes are TRBV4-3 and TRBJ2-2; D is uncertain. V was cut by 0 bases and J by 4 bases, with 9 bases left in between. This CDR3 region has 15 residues. The germline gives CDR1 LGHNA, CDR2 YSLEER. CDR3 sequence reads: CASSQDVTSTGELFF. The CDR3 DNA is TGCGCCAGCAGCCAAGATGTGACAAGCACCGGGGAGCTGTTTTTT.

The rearrangement joins TRBV19 to TRBJ1-3; D uncertain. This CDR3 region has 14 residues. The V end lost 4 bases, the J end lost 2 bases, and 9 bases lay between the germline ends. CDR1 and CDR2 from the germline V gene are LNHDA and SQIVND (reference sequence). The CDR3: CASSNRGAGNTIYF. CDR3 nucleotides: TGTGCCAGTAGTAACCGGGGAGCTGGAAACACCATATATTTT.

The V and J genes are TRBV12-5 and TRBJ2-7; 7 nucleotides align to TRBD1. This CDR3 comprises 15 residues. V lost 5 bases and J lost 6; bases outside the gene matches: 13. CDR1 is LGHNT, CDR2 FRNRAP, per germline. For the CDR3, the DNA is TGTGCTAGTGGTCTTTCCTCGACAGGGTTGGCCGAGCAGTACTTC. This codes for CASGLSSTGLAEQYF.

The genes are TRBV7-9 and TRBJ2-7, with D possibly TRBD1 on 5 matching bases. Germline CDR1 is SEHNR and CDR2 is FQNEAQ (reference sequence). The CDR3 covers 15 residues. The germline V and J ends were trimmed by 2 bases and 4 bases, with 15 bases remaining between them. The CDR3 DNA reads TGTGCCAGCAGCTTAAAAGCAGGACATTTGTACGAGCAGTACTTC. Translating gives CASSLKAGHLYEQYF.

V usage is TRBV7-9 and J usage is TRBJ1-1; no clear D gene. Germline V gives CDR1 SEHNR, CDR2 FQNEAQ (reference sequence). Trimming shortened V by 1 base and J by 4 bases, and 10 bases separated the two germline ends. The CDR3 has 14 amino acids. CDR3 nucleotides: TGTGCCAGCAGCTTAGGGGGAGGTAGCACTGAAGCTTTCTTT. Its protein is CASSLGGGSTEAFF.

The chain links TRBV7-2 to TRBJ2-2; TRBD1 agrees at 9 bases. V lost 6 bases to trimming and J lost 1 base; unmatched junction nucleotides: 3. Germline values: CDR1 SGHTA, CDR2 FQGNSA. The CDR3 runs to 15 residues. Here the CDR3 reads CASRPGQGNTGELFF. The CDR3 DNA sequence: TGTGCCAGCAGACCGGGACAGGGGAACACCGGGGAGCTGTTTTTT.

The chain combines TRBV28 with TRBJ2-5; 8 bases agree with TRBD1. Germline lookup yields CDR1 MDHEN and CDR2 SYDVKM. CDR3 length: 14 residues. Trimming took 2 bases from V and 1 from J; bases not matched to a gene: 0. The CDR3 protein is CASSLGTGQETQYF. In DNA, the CDR3 is TGTGCCAGCAGTTTAGGGACAGGCCAAGAGACCCAGTACTTC.

The genes are TRBV7-2 and TRBJ1-1; TRBD1 agrees at 7 bases. The V and J ends lost 5 bases and 4 bases, in that order; junction bases with no gene match: 7. The CDR3 covers 14 residues. Germline V gives CDR1 SGHTA, CDR2 FQGNSA. CDR3 amino acids: CASSVRQGGTEAFF. The CDR3, as DNA: TGTGCCAGCAGCGTTAGGCAGGGGGGCACTGAAGCTTTCTTT.

This clone showed up just once. The chain carries TRBV7-3 and TRBJ2-2, with 8 bases lining up with TRBD1. The V and J ends lost 1 base and 2 bases, in that order; junction bases with no gene match: 9. The CDR3 runs 18 residues. The germline CDR1 and CDR2 sequences are SGHTA and FQGTGA. CDR3 residues: CASSLSPTGGANTGELFF. The CDR3 DNA reads TGTGCCAGCAGCTTAAGTCCCACAGGGGGTGCAAACACCGGGGAGCTGTTTTTT.

The chain employs TRBV10-2 and TRBJ2-3, with D tentatively TRBD2 (6 bases). The germline gives CDR1 WSHSY, CDR2 SAAADI. CDR3 length: 14 amino acids. Between the trimmed V and J ends, which lost 7 bases and 2 bases, there was a span of 13 bases. Here the CDR3 reads CASTKGGITDTQYF. For the CDR3, the DNA is TGCGCCAGCACTAAGGGAGGTATCACAGATACGCAGTATTTT.

This chain connects TRBV28 to TRBJ2-1; possibly TRBD1 for D (5 bases). CDR1 is MDHEN, CDR2 SYDVKM, per germline. Trimming pared 2 bases from V and 7 bases from J, leaving 15 bases between. The CDR3 is made up of 15 amino acids. CDR3 DNA sequence: TGTGCCAGCAGTTTACCAGGGATGTTCTGGAATGAGCAGTTCTTC. Its translation: CASSLPGMFWNEQFF.

CDR3: CASRPGQSLADTQYF. The CDR3 DNA reads as TGTGCCAGCAGGCCGGGACAGTCCTTGGCAGATACGCAGTATTTT. The chain links TRBV7-3 to TRBJ2-3; 7 positions agree with TRBD1. Per the germline V gene, CDR1 is SGHTA and CDR2 is FQGTGA. This CDR3 region has 15 residues. V gave up 6 bases and J gave up 4 bases; unmatched junction bases: 10. Based on the CDR3 plus reference TRBV7-3 and TRBJ2-3, the full variable domain is GAGVSQTPSNKVTEKGKYVELRCDPISGHTALYWYRQSLGQGPEFLIYFQGTGAADDSGLPNDRFFAVRPEGSVSTLKIQRTERGDSAVYLCASRPGQSLADTQYFGPGTRLTVL.

The V and J genes are TRBV30 and TRBJ2-2; the match to TRBD1 covers 9 bases. Germline CDR1 reads GTSNPN; CDR2 reads SVGIG (reference sequence). This CDR3 spans 14 amino acids. The J segment lost 8 bases and the V segment lost 0 bases, leaving 4 bases of the junction unmatched. The CDR3 nucleotides read TGTGCCTGGAGTGTAGGACAGGGGTTGGGGGAGCTGTTTTTT. This encodes CAWSVGQGLGELFF. Variable domain in full (rest from reference TRBV30 and TRBJ2-2): SQTIHQWPATLVQPVGSPLSLECTVEGTSNPNLYWYRQAAGRGLQLLFYSVGIGQISSEVPQNLSASRPQDRQFILSSKKLLLSDSGFYLCAWSVGQGLGELFFGEGSRLTVL.

This chain uses TRBV5-1 with TRBJ1-3; the D gene is possibly TRBD1 (5 bases). Deletions cut 4 bases from V and 1 base from J, with 9 bases between. CDR1 is SGHRS, CDR2 YFSETQ, per germline. The CDR3 spans 14 residues. Here the CDR3 reads CASSDGQSGNTIYF. The CDR3 nucleotides read TGCGCCAGCAGCGACGGACAATCTGGAAACACCATATATTTT.

This clone was picked up one time. The CDR3 loop reads CASSRRQGEGQPQHF. The CDR3 coding sequence is TGTGCCAGCAGCCGGCGGCAGGGGGAAGGTCAGCCCCAGCATTTT. This rearrangement joins TRBV7-8 to TRBJ1-5; the match to TRBD1 covers 7 bases. The germline V gene has CDR1 SGHVS and CDR2 FQNEAQ. V lost 5 bases to trimming and J lost 6 bases; unmatched junction nucleotides: 10. CDR3 length: 15 residues.

The gene calls are TRBV3-1 (or the pseudogene TRBV3-2) and TRBJ2-1; D is uncertain. V was shortened by 2 bases and J by 6 bases, with 2 bases between the two germline ends. CDR3 length: 11 amino acids. Germline CDR1 is LGHDT and CDR2 is YNNKEL (reference sequence). The CDR3 DNA sequence: TGTGCCAGCAGCCAACTCAATGAGCAGTTCTTC. The encoded protein is CASSQLNEQFF.

This clone was detected a few times. CDR3 sequence: CASSLTGAGELFF. In nucleotides, the CDR3 is TGTGCCAGCAGCCTCACAGGGGCCGGGGAGCTGTTTTTT. The chain combines TRBV7-6 with TRBJ2-2; 7 bases are shared with TRBD1. V trimming: 5 bases; J trimming: 6 bases; junction bases outside the gene matches: 3. Germline CDR1 reads SGHVS; CDR2 reads FNYEAQ. There are 13 residues in the CDR3.

The chain couples TRBV29-1 to TRBJ2-7, with 7 bases identical to TRBD1. The V segment lost 4 bases and the J segment 3 bases; nucleotides outside the gene matches: 6. The CDR3 is made up of 13 amino acids. From germline, CDR1 is SQVTM and CDR2 ANQGSEA. CDR3 in DNA: TGCAGCGTTGCGACAGGGAATAGCTACGAGCAGTACTTC. It is translated as CSVATGNSYEQYF.

V gene TRBV4-3 combines with J gene TRBJ1-1; 7 nucleotides line up with TRBD1. With 1 base clipped from V and 7 bases from J, the junction kept 9 bases outside the gene matches. CDR3 length: 15 amino acids. Germline-derived CDR1 and CDR2 are LGHNA and YSLEER. The CDR3 loop reads CASSQVTSRDSEAFF. CDR3 nucleotides: TGCGCCAGCAGCCAAGTGACGTCAAGGGACAGTGAAGCTTTCTTT.

This chain uses TRBV10-1 with TRBJ2-7; TRBD2 agrees at 7 bases. Germline V gene data show CDR1 as WNHNN and CDR2 as SYGVQD (reference sequence). V trimming: 5 bases; J trimming: 4 bases; junction bases outside the gene matches: 11. The CDR3 is 15 residues long. In DNA, the CDR3 is TGCGCCAGCAGTACCCCGGGGGAGGGGATTTACGAGCAGTACTTC. Translating gives CASSTPGEGIYEQYF.

The V and J genes are TRBV19 and TRBJ1-4, with unresolved D. The germline V gene has CDR1 LNHDA and CDR2 SQIVND (reference sequence). Between the trimmed V and J ends, which lost 1 base and 0 bases, there was a span of 9 bases. The CDR3 length is 16 residues. The CDR3 DNA follows: TGTGCCAGTAGTATAGGCGGCACCTCAACTAATGAAAAACTGTTTTTT. This translates into CASSIGGTSTNEKLFF.

The V and J genes are TRBV18 and TRBJ2-7; 7 nucleotides align to TRBD1. The CDR3 has 16 residues. V was clipped by 1 base and J by 5 bases; unmatched bases: 11. Per germline, CDR1 KGHSH and CDR2 LQKENI. The CDR3 sequence is CASSPRQGAFGNEQYF. The CDR3 DNA reads TGTGCCAGCTCACCACGACAGGGAGCATTCGGGAACGAGCAGTACTTC.